This TCR beta chain was recovered during a study of shared clonotypes between healthy human individuals. The CDR3 spans 14 residues. The germline gives CDR1 LNHDA, CDR2 SQIVND (reference sequence). Using immunoSEQ multiplex PCR, the repertoire was profiled, and TCRdb retains in-frame clones only, with some absent. The sample consists of about 180,000 clones, roughly 91% of them appearing once. The TCR was taken from a woman under 40 in good health. The sample was naive CD4+ T cells sorted from blood. Subset: CD45RA+ positively selected. This sequence joins TRBV19 and TRBJ2-5, with D perhaps given as TRBD1 or TRBD2 (6 bases each). The tail of the sequence fits TRBJ2-7 better, so the J call may be wrong. The CDR3 sequence is CASSRIGGPYEQYF. The CDR3 DNA sequence: TGTGCCAGTAGTAGAATAGGGGGGCCCTACGAGCAGTACTTC.